These 16 T cell receptor beta chains share one sample of origin, sequenced in a study of CD8 T cells in Susac syndrome (dated by TCRdb to 2018 to 2020). Library method: the immunoSEQ multiplex PCR assay. RNA was extracted using the RNeasy kit, and about 0.45 to 1 microgram was reverse transcribed with random hexamers. TCRdb took the public reads, trimmed them with fastp at Q25, ran MiXCR for clone calling and kept in-frame beta chains. Rows matching on CDR3 protein sequence are summarized as one entry with the most common DNA and genes. The sample data list 130,000 to 150,000 distinct CDR3 sequences, and around 94% of these were observed just once. Of the sample, approximately 0.25% falls within the top ten clones. Sequencing was done on a sample of CD8+ T cells from PBMCs. Receptor source: a human donor in good health.

The chain uses TRBV12-5 and TRBJ2-1; D is perhaps TRBD1 (6 bases). Germline lookup yields CDR1 LGHNT and CDR2 FRNRAP. The CDR3 is 15 residues long. The ends were cut back, 2 bases at V and 4 bases at J, with 12 bases in the middle. The CDR3 loop is CASGLSQTGYNEQFF. As DNA, the CDR3 is TGTGCTAGTGGTTTGTCCCAGACAGGATACAATGAGCAGTTCTTC.

This clonotype turned up a few times. The chain combines TRBV27 with TRBJ1-1; D ambiguous. Germline CDR1 is MNHEY and CDR2 is SMNVEV (reference sequence). V lost 3 bases, J lost 4 bases, and 9 bases lay in between. The CDR3 is 13 residues long. This CDR3 is CASSFQAGTEAFF. The CDR3 DNA is TGTGCCAGCAGTTTTCAGGCGGGCACTGAAGCTTTCTTT.

This chain connects TRBV27 to TRBJ2-7; possible D gene TRBD1, 6 bases. Trimming pared 2 bases from V and 7 bases from J, leaving 6 bases between. Germline V lookup: CDR1 MNHEY, CDR2 SMNVEV (reference sequence). This CDR3 spans 11 amino acids. The CDR3 loop is CASSLGTEQYF. In DNA form, the CDR3 reads TGTGCCAGCAGTTTAGGGACAGAGCAGTACTTC.

The sample holds a few counts of this clonotype. This rearrangement joins TRBV27 to TRBJ2-6, with D uncertain. This CDR3 has 15 amino acids. Trimming took off 4 bases at V and 1 base at J, with 8 bases between the two ends. Germline V gene lookup returns CDR1 MNHEY and CDR2 SMNVEV (reference sequence). CDR3 bases: TGTGCCAGCAGTTCGGACGGGTCTGGGGCCAACGTCCTGACTTTC. Amino acid sequence: CASSSDGSGANVLTF.

This chain uses TRBV27 with TRBJ2-4; D gene ambiguous. This CDR3 is 11 amino acids long. Germline V gene data show CDR1 as MNHEY and CDR2 as SMNVEV (reference sequence). With 5 bases removed from V and 5 bases from J, the gap between germline ends came to 4 bases. The CDR3 sequence is CASSNENIQYF. In DNA form, the CDR3 reads TGTGCCAGCAGTAACGAAAACATTCAGTACTTC.

This rearrangement joins TRBV4-3 to TRBJ2-5, with D uncertain. This CDR3 region has 14 residues. Per germline, CDR1 LGHNA and CDR2 YSLEER. Trimming left V 0 bases short and J 3 bases short, with 8 bases between. CDR3 protein: CASSQDRTEETQYF. The CDR3 nucleotides read TGCGCCAGCAGCCAAGATCGTACAGAAGAGACCCAGTACTTC.

The CDR3 DNA follows: TGTGCCAGCAGTGGAGGGAATCAGCCCCAGCATTTT. This gives the protein CASSGGNQPQHF. This chain uses TRBV27 with TRBJ1-5; no reliable D call. CDR3 length: 12 residues. Germline V lookup: CDR1 MNHEY, CDR2 SMNVEV (reference sequence). V was clipped by 5 bases and J by 4 bases, with 6 bases between them.

This clonotype was detected a few times. V gene TRBV9 combines with J gene TRBJ2-1; D unresolved. This CDR3 contains 13 residues. The germline V gene has CDR1 SGDLS and CDR2 YYNGEE. Between the trimmed V and J ends, which lost 4 bases and 4 bases, there was a span of 9 bases. In DNA form, the CDR3 reads TGTGCCAGCAGCTCTCGTGGGTACAATGAGCAGTTCTTC. Its translation: CASSSRGYNEQFF.

The chain couples TRBV19 to TRBJ2-1; 9 bases align to TRBD2. Per the germline V gene, CDR1 is LNHDA and CDR2 is SQIVND (reference sequence). This CDR3 comprises 13 residues. Germline trimming cut 8 bases from V and 6 bases from J; bases unmatched to any gene: 5. Here the CDR3 DNA reads TGTGCCAGTTCGGCTAGCGGGATCAATGAGCAGTTCTTC. This gives the protein CASSASGINEQFF.

The chain links TRBV27 to TRBJ2-3; D is unresolved. V dropped 8 bases and J dropped 0 bases, with 6 bases sitting between them. Germline V lookup: CDR1 MNHEY, CDR2 SMNVEV (reference sequence). This CDR3 region has 12 residues. The CDR3 nucleotides read TGTGCCAGCGGACGGAGCACAGATACGCAGTATTTT. Amino acid sequence: CASGRSTDTQYF.

The rearrangement links TRBV5-1 to TRBJ2-1; 11 bases are a match to TRBD2. The CDR3 length is 18 residues. The V gene end was trimmed by 2 bases and the J gene end by 0 bases; junction bases not matched to a gene: 7. Germline V gene data show CDR1 as SGHRS and CDR2 as YFSETQ. This CDR3 is CASSLIAGGPSSYNEQFF. The CDR3 DNA follows: TGCGCCAGCAGCTTAATAGCGGGAGGGCCTAGCTCCTACAATGAGCAGTTCTTC. The full variable domain, in which reference TRBV5-1 and TRBJ2-1 provide the parts outside the CDR3, is KAGVTQTPRYLIKTRGQQVTLSCSPISGHRSVSWYQQTPGQGLQFLFEYFSETQRNKGNFPGRFSGRQFSNSRSEMNVSTLELGDSALYLCASSLIAGGPSSYNEQFFGPGTRLTVL.

This chain uses TRBV20-1 with TRBJ2-7, with 7 bases fitting TRBD2. The length of the CDR3 is 13 residues. V lost 0 bases to trimming and J lost 4 bases; unmatched junction nucleotides: 3. Germline values: CDR1 DFQATT, CDR2 SNEGSKA (reference sequence). CDR3 in amino acids: CSARDRGVYEQYF. The CDR3 DNA follows: TGCAGTGCTAGAGATCGGGGGGTTTACGAGCAGTACTTC.

J is TRBJ1-5 and V is TRBV27; D remains unclear. Germline CDR1 is MNHEY and CDR2 is SMNVEV (reference sequence). The CDR3 is made up of 13 amino acids. The V gene lost 5 bases and the J gene lost 5 bases, with 10 bases spanning the gap. The CDR3 coding sequence is TGTGCCAGCAGTCTAACCCCGTATCAGCCCCAGCATTTT. It codes for CASSLTPYQPQHF.

This chain uses TRBV24-1 with TRBJ2-1, with 8 nucleotides matching TRBD1. The CDR3 spans 15 residues. Germline CDR1 is KGHDR and CDR2 is SFDVKD. V gave up 0 bases and J gave up 6 bases; unmatched junction bases: 3. The CDR3 coding sequence is TGTGCCACCAGTGATTTGGGACAGGGATTCAATGAGCAGTTCTTC. Amino acid sequence: CATSDLGQGFNEQFF.

The V call is TRBV27, the J call TRBJ2-1; D may be TRBD1 or TRBD2 (5 bases each). Trimming shortened V by 0 bases and J by 5 bases, and 11 bases separated the two germline ends. Per germline, CDR1 MNHEY and CDR2 SMNVEV (reference sequence). The CDR3 extends over 15 amino acids. CDR3 sequence (DNA): TGTGCCAGCAGTTTATCCCCGGGACCAAACAATGAGCAGTTCTTC. Its protein product is CASSLSPGPNNEQFF.

The genes are TRBV29-1 and TRBJ2-7; D is unresolved. Deletions cut 4 bases from V and 6 bases from J, with 7 bases between. The CDR3 has 10 amino acids. Per the germline V gene, CDR1 is SQVTM and CDR2 is ANQGSEA. Written as DNA, the CDR3 is TGCAGCGTTGTGGGCCCCGAGCAGTACTTC. As protein: CSVVGPEQYF.